This T cell receptor (beta chain) was sequenced during a study of cytomegalovirus exposure and HLA in healthy donors (dated by TCRdb to the late 2010s). A note on the overall study: An earlier analysis of some 600 of the donors reported 276 Gb of sequence data and 117 million unique TCR beta sequences obtained from some 200 million T cells. Approximately 310 gigabases of sequencing data and around 85 million unique TCR sequences made up an early release that covered 500 to 700 HLA-typed donors. Among the approximately 400 genotyped donors, around 81% belonged to the genetic ancestry cluster associated with self-reported Caucasian donors. The study aimed to test whether cataloging public T cell receptors could reveal signatures of past pathogen exposure. The study used immunosequencing to profile the T cell repertoires of approximately 650 subjects and linked those repertoires to cytomegalovirus serostatus. A separate validation cohort of about 110 different subjects was used in addition to the approximately 700-subject first cohort. To predict cytomegalovirus infection status, the study combined high-throughput TCR immunosequencing, statistical association of individual TCRs with disease status, and machine learning. A later analysis re-analyzed previously published TCR beta repertoires from 500 to 700 donors and added high-resolution HLA genotyping to study TCR occurrence patterns. In the later analysis, no new phenotypic data were used to find candidate immune exposures; instead, reliance was placed on TCR beta sequences and their occurrence across donors. In an earlier analysis of over 550 of the donors, high-throughput TCR beta sequencing was used to judge whether each TCR beta V gene segment behaved as functional or pseudogenic. Donor age, sex, ethnicity and CMV serostatus were collected together with the repertoire data. In a later genetic analysis, genome-wide SNP genotypes for about three fifths of the roughly 670 donors were used, and that subset was treated as a discovery cohort. All discovery cohort repertoires had been generated on a single sequencing platform. Both class I and class II loci were covered by HLA typing, at four-digit resolution. Typing coverage differed by locus: A, B, C, DRB1 and DQB1 were typed in roughly 620-630 donors, DQA1 in around 500, DPA1 in roughly 590, and DPB1 in 472. Roughly 5 DR-DQ haplotypes were handled as single units for association and clustering, since linkage in the cohort was strong. Among about 390 genotyped donors of the cohort, an average of around 240,000 unique TCR beta nucleotide sequences were sequenced per donor, about a sixth of them non-productive. Study-wide findings and limitations: The study gave a list of 150 to 200 TCR beta chains associated with cytomegalovirus. In this cohort, only TCR beta chains were sequenced, and detectable features were limited by the absence of alpha or paired-chain data. Three of the identified cytomegalovirus-associated TCR beta chains were confirmed in vitro to be specific for cytomegalovirus antigens. In a later analysis, HLA-associated TCR beta chains were found to be more clonally expanded and to have lower generation probabilities than equally common non-associated chains. Correlated functional status among segregating V segments might be attributable to linkage disequilibrium, but an unknown experimental factor could not be ruled out. Most TCR sequences were seen in very few donors, while some public TCRs were found in many individuals. A further reported finding was that TCR beta sequences accurately predicted the HLA-A and HLA-B alleles for most subjects in the first cohort. An earlier analysis of approximately 540 of the donors showed that most TCR beta V segments appeared in productive rearrangements either about 90% or about 30% of the time, which broadly matched IMGT annotations. For the cohort, immune exposure information was limited to CMV serostatus. In a later analysis, 16,951 TCR beta sequences were associated with specific HLA alleles at a false discovery rate of 0.05. According to a later analysis, parvovirus B19, influenza, CMV and Epstein-Barr virus appeared linked to several top co-occurrence clusters. A later genetic analysis reported fewer N-insertions in productive TCRs among donors in an Asian-associated ancestry cluster than the roughly 700-donor mean. According to a later analysis, most CMV-associated TCR beta chains appeared to be HLA-restricted, and the HLA associations seemed to be driven largely by CMV exposure. Roughly uniform sequencing depth across donors was assumed in presence/absence analyses, although this assumption may not hold. An association between a missense DCLRE1C variant and V-gene and J-gene trimming of TCR beta chains was found in a later genetic analysis and replicated in an independent cohort. The sequencing pipeline was judged likely to have produced a cluster of highly shared sequence variants as a technical artifact. Assigning TCR associations to individual alleles was difficult when HLA alleles, especially DR and DQ, strongly co-occurred. A later analysis found that TCR association rates varied across HLA loci, with DRB1 alleles showing the most associated TCRs and HLA-C alleles the fewest. The classifier was reported to diagnose cytomegalovirus status with high specificity and sensitivity in both the original and validation cohorts. According to the authors, the approach could potentially be generalized to other disease states and immunological phenotypes. Because counts were too low, about 17 rarely observed V segments, including chromosome 9 orphons, were excluded from the earlier analysis of some 540 of the donors. Because some donors lacked HLA typing at each locus, the association tests relied only on the typed subset.

The cohort was made up of about 610 healthy bone marrow donors. All cohort members were sampled while nominally healthy, although unrecorded immune exposures were likely present. The donor tested CMV seronegative, placing the donor among the 300 to 400 seronegative members of the cohort. A peripheral blood sample was provided by each donor, and peripheral blood mononuclear cells were used for TCR beta sequencing. The Qiagen DNeasy Blood Extraction Kit was used to extract genomic DNA from the blood cell samples. Comment on this clone: There is no known antigen for this receptor. There are no base qualities to consult, and no much larger clone falls within one base.

The library was generated by the immunoSEQ multiplex PCR assay. The multiplex PCR relied on a mix of 60 forward primers for TCR Vbeta segments and 13 reverse primers for TCR Jbeta segments. Amplification of the CDR3 region of rearranged TCR beta genes was performed with a multiplex PCR assay on genomic DNA. On the Illumina HiSeq System, the amplified TCR beta libraries were sequenced as 87-base-pair reads. In the source study's methods: Across the roughly 670 repertoires, a later analysis counted 60 million to 90 million unique TCR beta chains, roughly 11 million of which were shared by at least two donors. A nearest-neighbor algorithm error-corrected the raw reads and collapsed the reads into unique sequences, merging closely related sequences to remove PCR and sequencing errors. V, D and J gene segments were assigned by aligning CDR3 sequences to IMGT reference sequences. For a sequence to be retained, at least a six-nucleotide match to both a V gene segment and a J gene segment was required. A rearrangement was called productive if the CDR3 had no stop codons and remained in frame with V and J, and every other rearrangement was called non-productive. Following IMGT convention, CDR3 was defined as the stretch from the second conserved V-encoded cysteine to the conserved J-encoded phenylalanine. Sequences without an unambiguous match to a single V gene segment were excluded from the earlier analysis of about 600 of the donors. In an earlier analysis of some 590 of the donors, V segments were called functional above 56.7% productive rearrangements and were called segregating when the between-donor standard deviation exceeded 5%. A statistical classification framework was built to diagnose cytomegalovirus status from the catalog of TCR beta chain sequences. In a later analysis, TCR nucleotide sequences were compared against IMGT/GENE-DB human TR gene sequences so that V and J genes could be assigned. Using the TCRdist pipeline, a later analysis assigned CDR3 sequences along with most-parsimonious VDJ recombination scenarios. In a later analysis, each TCR beta chain was defined by its CDR3 amino acid sequence together with its V-gene family, and reads without a unique V-gene family were excluded. In a later analysis, approximately 640 highly shared, low-generation-probability nucleotide sequences were removed to address suspected cross-contamination and a sequencing artifact. In a later analysis, a clonal expansion index was calculated for each public chain from normalized within-repertoire ranks of inferred template counts. In a later analysis, generation probabilities were computed using a VDJ recombination model fitted to out-of-frame rearrangements, and the results were checked against IGoR. In a later analysis, hypergeometric tests were used to score TCR-TCR, TCR-HLA and TCR-CMV co-occurrence, with a repertoire-size bias correction applied to TCR pairs. To estimate false discovery rates, a later analysis permuted the HLA or CMV assignments 20 times. In a later analysis, co-occurring TCRs were grouped with DBSCAN, and TCRdist sequence similarity was added when clustering was performed within HLA-allele-positive subsets. Repertoires with fewer than 30,000 or more than 120,000 public chains, plus five repertoires with anomalous nucleotide sharing, were excluded from co-occurrence clustering. TCRdb limited this immuneACCESS table to in-frame rearrangements with V and J called. A share of clones is missing; checked studies link under half to unresolved V genes, and the rest is unexplained. V, J and clone size reflect that table, while D and trimming were determined from the DNA. The sample data list around 130,000 clones, and roughly 83% of these were observed just once. The leading ten clones occupy 2% to 2.5% of the sample.

Specimen: PBMCs. This receptor was obtained from a man between 18 and 35 years old in good health and CMV-seronegative.

The CDR3 amino acid sequence is: CASSLEGDTIYF. The DNA sequence is TGCGCCAGCAGCTTGGAGGGGGACACCATATATTTT. The sequence links TRBV5-1 to TRBJ1-3; perhaps TRBD1 is the D gene, with 6 bases matching. Trimming costs V 0 bases and J 8 bases, and their ends lie 6 bases apart. The CDR3, from cysteine to phenylalanine, totals 12 residues. Solely the CDR3 DNA is kept, with 36 bases framed from the first base. As encoded in the germline V gene, CDR1 is SGHRS while CDR2 is YFSETQ.